The T cell receptor beta chain described here comes from a study of blood T cell repertoires in COVID-19. The overall study: Donors in the United States, Italy and Spain gave samples during acute or convalescent COVID-19. T cells, B-cell-depleted T cells, or PBMCs provided the cDNA or gDNA that served as material.

Original data processing: Nucleated cell number was recorded as an estimate derived from reference gene primer amplification. Sequencing was performed with immunoSEQ multiplex PCR; in TCRdb, only in-frame clones are kept and a portion is missing. The V and J calls and the clone size are those of that table, but D and trimming were determined from the DNA. The repertoire holds some 130,000 clones, with 84% as singletons. The CDR3 length is 15 residues. The V and J ends lost 2 bases and 3 bases respectively, with 8 bases between them. Germline loops: CDR1 LGHDT, CDR2 YNNKEL (reference sequence). This clone was observed once.

This TCR came from a human donor in a cohort sampled during active COVID-19. This chain uses TRBV3-1 (or the pseudogene TRBV3-2) with TRBJ2-6; no definite D call. The sequencing input was peripheral blood. CDR3 region: CASSQRASGANVLTF. CDR3 sequence (DNA): TGTGCCAGCAGCCAACGAGCTAGTGGGGCCAACGTCCTGACTTTC.